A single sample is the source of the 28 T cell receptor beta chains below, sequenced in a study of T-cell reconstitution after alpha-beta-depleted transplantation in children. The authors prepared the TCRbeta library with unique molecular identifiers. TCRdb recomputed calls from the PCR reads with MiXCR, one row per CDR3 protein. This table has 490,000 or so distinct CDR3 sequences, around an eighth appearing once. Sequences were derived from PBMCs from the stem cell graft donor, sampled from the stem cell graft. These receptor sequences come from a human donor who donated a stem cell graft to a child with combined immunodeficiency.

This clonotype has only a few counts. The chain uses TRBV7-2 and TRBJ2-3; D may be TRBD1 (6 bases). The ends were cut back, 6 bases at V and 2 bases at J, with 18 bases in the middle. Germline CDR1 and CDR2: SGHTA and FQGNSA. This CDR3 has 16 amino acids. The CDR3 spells CASSSRTAPNTDTQYF. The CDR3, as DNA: TGTGCCAGCAGTTCCCGGACAGCTCCAAACACAGATACGCAGTATTTT.

CDR3 loop: CASSPERGDTQYF. The DNA for the CDR3 is TGTGCCAGCAGCCCGGAGAGAGGGGATACGCAGTATTTT. J is TRBJ2-3 and V is TRBV11-2; possibly TRBD2 for D (5 bases). The ends were cut back, 5 bases at V and 6 bases at J, with 12 bases in the middle. Germline V gene sequence: CDR1 SGHAT, CDR2 FQNNGV. The CDR3 covers 13 residues.

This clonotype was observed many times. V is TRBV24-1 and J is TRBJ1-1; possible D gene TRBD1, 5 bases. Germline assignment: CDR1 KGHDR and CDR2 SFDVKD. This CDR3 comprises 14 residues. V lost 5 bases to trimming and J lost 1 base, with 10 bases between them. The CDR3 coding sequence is TGTGCCACCAGTGGTTGGGGCCCGAACACTGAAGCTTTCTTT. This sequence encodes CATSGWGPNTEAFF.

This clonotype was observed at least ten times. The CDR3 reads CASSLLDRDNEQFF. The CDR3 DNA is TGTGCCAGCAGCTTGTTGGACAGGGACAATGAGCAGTTCTTC. This sequence joins TRBV5-6 and TRBJ2-1; 8 bases line up with TRBD1. This CDR3 comprises 14 residues. Unmatched junction bases numbered 2, after V lost 1 base and J lost 5 bases. CDR1 is SGHDT, CDR2 YYEEEE, per germline.

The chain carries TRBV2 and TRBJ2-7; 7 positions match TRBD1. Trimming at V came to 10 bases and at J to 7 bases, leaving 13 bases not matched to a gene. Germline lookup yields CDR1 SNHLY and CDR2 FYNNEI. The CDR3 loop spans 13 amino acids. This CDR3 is CAISAGQAEEQYF. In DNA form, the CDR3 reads TGTGCCATCAGCGCAGGACAGGCTGAGGAGCAGTACTTC.

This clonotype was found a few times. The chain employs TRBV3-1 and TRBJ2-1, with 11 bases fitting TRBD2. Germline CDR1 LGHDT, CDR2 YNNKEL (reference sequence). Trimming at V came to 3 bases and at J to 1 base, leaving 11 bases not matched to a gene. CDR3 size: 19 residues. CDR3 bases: TGTGCCAGCAGCCAGTTTAGCGGGAGGGCCAGGTGGTCCTACAATGAGCAGTTCTTC. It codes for CASSQFSGRARWSYNEQFF.

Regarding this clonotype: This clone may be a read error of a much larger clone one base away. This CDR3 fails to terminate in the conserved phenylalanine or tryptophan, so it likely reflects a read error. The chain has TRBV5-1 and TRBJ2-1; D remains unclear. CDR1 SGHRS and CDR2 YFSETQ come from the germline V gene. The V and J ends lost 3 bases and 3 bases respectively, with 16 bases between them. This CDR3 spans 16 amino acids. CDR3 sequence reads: CASSSPVLTFYNEQFV. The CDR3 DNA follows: TGCGCCAGCAGCTCCCCTGTCCTTACTTTCTACAATGAGCAGTTCGTC.

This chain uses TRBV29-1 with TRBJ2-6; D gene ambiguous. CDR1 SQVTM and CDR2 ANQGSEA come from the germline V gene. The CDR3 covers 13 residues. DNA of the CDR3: TGCAGTGTACAGCGCTCTGGGGCCAACGTCCTGACTTTC. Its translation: CSVQRSGANVLTF.

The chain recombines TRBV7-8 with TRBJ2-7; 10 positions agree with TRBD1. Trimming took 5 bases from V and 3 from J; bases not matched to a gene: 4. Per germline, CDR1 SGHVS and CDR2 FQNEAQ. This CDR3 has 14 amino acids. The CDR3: CASSRGDRGYEQYF. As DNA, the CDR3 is TGTGCCAGCAGCCGAGGGGACAGGGGCTACGAGCAGTACTTC. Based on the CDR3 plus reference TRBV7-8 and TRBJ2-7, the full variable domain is GAGVSQSPRYKVAKRGQDVALRCDPISGHVSLFWYQQALGQGPEFLTYFQNEAQLDKSGLPSDRFFAERPEGSVSTLKIQRTQQEDSAVYLCASSRGDRGYEQYFGPGTRLTVT.

This CDR3 reads CASSLTIAGGWNEQFF. In nucleotides, the CDR3 is TGTGCCAGCAGCTTAACTATAGCGGGAGGATGGAATGAGCAGTTCTTC. The chain recombines TRBV11-2 with TRBJ2-1; TRBD2 agrees at 10 bases. J lost 7 bases, V lost 2 bases, and 8 bases had no gene match. Germline-derived CDR1 and CDR2 are SGHAT and FQNNGV. There are 16 residues in the CDR3.

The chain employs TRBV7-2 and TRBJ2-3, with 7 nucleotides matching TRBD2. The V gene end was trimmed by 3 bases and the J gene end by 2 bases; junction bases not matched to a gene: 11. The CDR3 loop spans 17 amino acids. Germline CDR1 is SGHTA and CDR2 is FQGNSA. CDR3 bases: TGTGCCAGCAGCTTTTTGGGGGGGGATGGACCCACAGATACGCAGTATTTT. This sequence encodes CASSFLGGDGPTDTQYF. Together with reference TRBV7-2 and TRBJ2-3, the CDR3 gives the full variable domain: GAGVSQSPSNKVTEKGKDVELRCDPISGHTALYWYRQSLGQGLEFLIYFQGNSAPDKSGLPSDRFSAERTGGSVSTLTIQRTQQEDSAVYLCASSFLGGDGPTDTQYFGPGTRLTVL.

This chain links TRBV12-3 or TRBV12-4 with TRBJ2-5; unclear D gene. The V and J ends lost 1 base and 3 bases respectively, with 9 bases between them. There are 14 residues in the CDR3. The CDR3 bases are TGTGCCAGCAGTTTAGGGTCGAGGAAAGAGACCCAGTACTTC. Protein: CASSLGSRKETQYF.

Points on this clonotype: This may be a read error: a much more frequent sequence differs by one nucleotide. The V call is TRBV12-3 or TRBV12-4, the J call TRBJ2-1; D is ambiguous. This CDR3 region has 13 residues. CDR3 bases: TGTGCCAGCAGTTTCCAGACGAGGTATGAGCATTTCTTC. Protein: CASSFQTRYEHFF.

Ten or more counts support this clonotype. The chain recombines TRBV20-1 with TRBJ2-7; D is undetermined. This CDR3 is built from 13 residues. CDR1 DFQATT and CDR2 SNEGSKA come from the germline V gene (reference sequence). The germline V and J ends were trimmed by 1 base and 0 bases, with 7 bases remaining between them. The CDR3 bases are TGCAGTGCTAGAGGGAGCCTCTCCTACGAGCAGTACTTC. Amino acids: CSARGSLSYEQYF.

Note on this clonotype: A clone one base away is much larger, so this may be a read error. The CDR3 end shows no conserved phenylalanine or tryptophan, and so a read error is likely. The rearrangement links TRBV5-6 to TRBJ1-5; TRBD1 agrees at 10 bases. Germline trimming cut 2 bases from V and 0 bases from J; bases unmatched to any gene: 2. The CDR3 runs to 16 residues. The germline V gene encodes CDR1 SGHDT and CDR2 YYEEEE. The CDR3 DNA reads TGTGCCAGCAGCTTTGGACAGGGGGATAGCAATCAGCCCCAGCATCTT. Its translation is CASSFGQGDSNQPQHL.

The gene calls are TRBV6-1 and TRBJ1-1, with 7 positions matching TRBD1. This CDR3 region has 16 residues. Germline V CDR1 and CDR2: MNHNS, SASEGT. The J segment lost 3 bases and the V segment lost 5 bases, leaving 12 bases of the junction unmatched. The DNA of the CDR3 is TGTGCCAGCAGTACGACAGGGTTGTTTGAGGACACTGAAGCTTTCTTT. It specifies CASSTTGLFEDTEAFF.

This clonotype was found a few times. This chain's CDR3 is CASSLEQPRGFANTGELFF. The CDR3 nucleotides are TGTGCCAGCAGCTTAGAACAGCCCAGGGGGTTCGCGAACACCGGGGAGCTGTTTTTT. The chain employs TRBV11-2 and TRBJ2-2, with 7 bases matching TRBD1. Looked up from germline, CDR1 is SGHAT and CDR2 is FQNNGV. The CDR3 length is 19 residues. Losses at the gene ends were 0 bases for V and 0 bases for J; bases not matched to a gene: 10.

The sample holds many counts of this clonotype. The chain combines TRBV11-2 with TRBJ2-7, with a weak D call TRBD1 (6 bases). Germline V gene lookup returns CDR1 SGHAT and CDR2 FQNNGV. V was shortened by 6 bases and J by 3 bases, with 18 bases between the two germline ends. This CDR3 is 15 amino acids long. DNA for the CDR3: TGTGCCAGCAGAGCCGACCGGGACACAATCTACGAGCAGTACTTC. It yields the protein CASRADRDTIYEQYF. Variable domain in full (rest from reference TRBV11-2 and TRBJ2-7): EAGVAQSPRYKIIEKRQSVAFWCNPISGHATLYWYQQILGQGPKLLIQFQNNGVVDDSQLPKDRFSAERLKGVDSTLKIQPAKLEDSAVYLCASRADRDTIYEQYFGPGTRLTVT.

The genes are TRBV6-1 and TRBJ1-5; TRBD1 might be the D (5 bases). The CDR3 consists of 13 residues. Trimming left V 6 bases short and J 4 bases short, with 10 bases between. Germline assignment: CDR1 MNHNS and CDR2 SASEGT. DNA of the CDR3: TGTGCCAGCAGCCGAGGGGCAAATCAGCCCCAGCATTTT. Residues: CASSRGANQPQHF.

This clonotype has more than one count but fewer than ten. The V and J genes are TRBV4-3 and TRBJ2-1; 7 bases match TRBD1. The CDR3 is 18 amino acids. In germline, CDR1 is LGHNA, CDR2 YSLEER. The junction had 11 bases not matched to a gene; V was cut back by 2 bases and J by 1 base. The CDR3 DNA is TGCGCCAGCAGCCAAAAGACTGGGGAGACAGGGTCCTACAATGAGCAGTTCTTC. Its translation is CASSQKTGETGSYNEQFF.

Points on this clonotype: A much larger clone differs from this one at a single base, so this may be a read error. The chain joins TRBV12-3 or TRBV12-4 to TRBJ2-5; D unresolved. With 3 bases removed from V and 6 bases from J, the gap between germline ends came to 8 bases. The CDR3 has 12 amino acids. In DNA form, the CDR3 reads TGTGCCAGCAGTTTTATTGGCAAGACCCAGTACTTC. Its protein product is CASSFIGKTQYF.

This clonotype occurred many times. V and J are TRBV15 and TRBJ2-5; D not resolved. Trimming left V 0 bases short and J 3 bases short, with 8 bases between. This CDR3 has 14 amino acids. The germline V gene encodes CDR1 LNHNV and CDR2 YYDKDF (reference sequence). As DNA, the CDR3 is TGTGCCACCAGCAGAGATCCAGCTAAAGAGACCCAGTACTTC. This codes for CATSRDPAKETQYF.

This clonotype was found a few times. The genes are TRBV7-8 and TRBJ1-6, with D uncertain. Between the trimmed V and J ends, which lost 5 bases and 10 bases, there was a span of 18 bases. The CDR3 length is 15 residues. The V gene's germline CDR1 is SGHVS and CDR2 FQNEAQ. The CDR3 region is CASSRSHPQRSPLHF. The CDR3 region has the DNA TGTGCCAGCAGCCGGAGCCACCCTCAGAGGTCACCCCTCCACTTT.

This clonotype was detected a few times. The CDR3 reads CSVASGTGFSSGPLDEQFF. The CDR3 DNA is TGCAGTGTAGCCTCGGGGACAGGGTTCTCTAGCGGGCCCTTGGATGAGCAGTTCTTC. This sequence joins TRBV20-1 and TRBJ2-1, with a weak D call TRBD1 (9 bases). The CDR3 extends over 19 amino acids. V shed 7 bases and J shed 8 bases, with 36 bases lying between them. Germline V gives CDR1 DFQATT, CDR2 SNEGSKA (reference sequence).

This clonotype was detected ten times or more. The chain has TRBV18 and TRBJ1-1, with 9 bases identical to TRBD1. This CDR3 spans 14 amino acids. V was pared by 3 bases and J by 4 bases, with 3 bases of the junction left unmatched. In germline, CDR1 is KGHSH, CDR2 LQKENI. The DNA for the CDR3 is TGTGCCAGCTCACCGGGACAGGGTGGCACTGAAGCTTTCTTT. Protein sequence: CASSPGQGGTEAFF.

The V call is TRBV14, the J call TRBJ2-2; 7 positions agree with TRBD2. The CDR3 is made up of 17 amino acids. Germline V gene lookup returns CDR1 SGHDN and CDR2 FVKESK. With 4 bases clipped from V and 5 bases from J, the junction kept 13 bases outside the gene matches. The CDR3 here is CASSRQTGGGITGELFF. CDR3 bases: TGTGCCAGCAGCCGTCAGACGGGAGGAGGGATAACCGGGGAGCTGTTTTTT.

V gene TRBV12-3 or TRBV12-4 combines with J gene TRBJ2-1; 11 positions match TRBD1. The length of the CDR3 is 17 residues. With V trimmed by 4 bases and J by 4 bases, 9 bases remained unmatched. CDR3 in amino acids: CASSWTGGAGEYNEQFF. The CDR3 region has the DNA TGTGCCAGCAGTTGGACAGGGGGCGCGGGAGAATACAATGAGCAGTTCTTC.

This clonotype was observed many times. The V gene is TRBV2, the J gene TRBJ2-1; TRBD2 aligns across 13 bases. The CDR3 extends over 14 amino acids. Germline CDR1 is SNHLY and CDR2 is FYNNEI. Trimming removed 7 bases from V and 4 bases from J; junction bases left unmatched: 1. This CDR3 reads CASKTSGGYNEQFF. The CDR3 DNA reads TGTGCCAGCAAGACTAGCGGGGGGTACAATGAGCAGTTCTTC.